Listed below are T cell receptor beta chains from one sample, sequenced in a study of CD8+CD57+ T cells in acquired aplastic anemia. TCRdb reanalysed the reads using MiXCR and keeps one entry per CDR3 protein. The sample contains 200,000 to 250,000 distinct CDR3 sequences, roughly 57% of which appear only once. The sequenced sample was sorted CD4+, CD8+, or CD8+CD57+ T cells (not recorded which) from PBMCs. The receptors were sampled from a human donor in good health. Both conserved end residues are part of each CDR3. The order of the fields is V gene, D gene, J gene, clone size, CDR3 DNA, CDR3 protein. A D gene is named only where the DNA matches it firmly. Some rows mark clone size as missing; the rest say once, few, many or name a class of expanded clone.

TRBV25-1	TRBD2	TRBJ2-2	.	TGTGCCAGCGCTGAGTGGGGGGGAAGGACCGGGGAGCTGTTTTTT	CASAEWGGRTGELFF
TRBV7-2	.	TRBJ2-7	once	TGTGCCAGCAGTTGGGTCAGGGGAAGCGAGCAGTACTTC	CASSWVRGSEQYF
TRBV7-3	TRBD2	TRBJ2-3	.	TGTGCCAGCAGGGGGCGGGGGGAGACCACAGATACGCAGTATTTT	CASRGRGETTDTQYF
TRBV15	.	TRBJ1-3	.	TGTGCCACCAGCAAAAGGGCATTCTCTGGAAACACCATATATTTT	CATSKRAFSGNTIYF
TRBV2	.	TRBJ2-7	few	TGTGCCAGCGGGAGGAGTGTGGTCGAGCAGTACTTC	CASGRSVVEQYF
TRBV19	.	TRBJ2-7	.	TGTGCCAGTAGTATCGGCGGGAAATACGAGCAGTACTTC	CASSIGGKYEQYF
TRBV3-1	TRBD1	TRBJ1-6	many	TGTGCCAGCAGCCGGGACAGGGGGAAGTCACCCCTCCACTTT	CASSRDRGKSPLHF
TRBV9	.	TRBJ1-2	many	TGTGCCAGCAGCGCCGGGGGCGCCCCGGGTACAAACTATGGCTACACCTTC	CASSAGGAPGTNYGYTF
TRBV19	.	TRBJ2-5	.	TGTGCCAGTCGAAAACCGGGCCTGGGGACCCAGTACTTC	CASRKPGLGTQYF
TRBV10-3	.	TRBJ1-3	.	TGTGCCATCCGAGGCGGTGCCTCTGGAAACACCATATATTTT	CAIRGGASGNTIYF